The 10 T cell receptor beta chains below come from one sample, sequenced in a study of cytomegalovirus exposure and HLA in healthy donors. The PCR employed 60 Vbeta primers together with 13 Jbeta primers. This table comes from immunoSEQ multiplex PCR, and its TCRdb copy is limited to in-frame clones, with some not included. Found here are some 120,000 clones; the top ten clones hold roughly 2%. Source material: PBMCs. These receptors originate from a woman in her sixties or seventies in good health and CMV-seronegative.

The rearrangement links TRBV7-9 to TRBJ1-2, with D hard to call. The CDR3 spans 14 residues. The germline V gene has CDR1 SEHNR and CDR2 FQNEAQ (reference sequence). V shed 4 bases and J shed 6 bases, with 15 bases lying between them. CDR3 bases: TGTGCCAGCAGCTCCGGGGAAGGACTCGATGGCTACACCTTC. This encodes CASSSGEGLDGYTF.

The chain has TRBV11-1 and TRBJ1-1; D is unclear. Germline V gene data show CDR1 as SGHAT and CDR2 as FQDESV (reference sequence). The CDR3 is made up of 13 amino acids. V lost 3 bases and J 1 base, leaving 6 bases between the germline ends. The CDR3 here is CASSFTRNTEAFF. The CDR3, as DNA: TGTGCCAGCAGCTTTACTCGGAACACTGAAGCTTTCTTT.

V usage is TRBV6-5 and J usage is TRBJ2-7, with D possibly being TRBD1 (6 bases). Germline assignment: CDR1 MNHEY and CDR2 SVGAGI. Trimming stripped 2 bases from V and 2 bases from J, with 10 bases between. The CDR3 consists of 14 residues. CDR3 DNA sequence: TGTGCCAGCAGTTACGCTAGGGGGACCTACGAGCAGTACTTC. This encodes CASSYARGTYEQYF.

This chain joins TRBV28 and TRBJ1-4, with D possibly being TRBD1 (6 bases). This CDR3 is 17 amino acids long. The V end lost 7 bases, the J end lost 3 bases, and 21 bases lay between the germline ends. CDR1 is MDHEN, CDR2 SYDVKM, per germline. The chain's CDR3 is CASTPPGGRGANEKLFF. In DNA form, the CDR3 reads TGTGCCAGCACTCCGCCCGGGGGGCGGGGGGCTAATGAAAAACTGTTTTTT.

The genes are TRBV6-5 and TRBJ1-1, with D possibly TRBD1 on 5 matching bases. In germline, CDR1 is MNHEY, CDR2 SVGAGI. CDR3 length: 13 residues. Trimming shortened V by 6 bases and J by 1 base, and 9 bases separated the two germline ends. The CDR3 region has the DNA TGTGCCAGCAGAATAGGACAGAACACTGAAGCTTTCTTT. It translates to CASRIGQNTEAFF.

The J gene is TRBJ2-3, the V gene TRBV7-3; TRBD1 might be the D (6 bases). V shed 1 base and J shed 3 bases, with 14 bases lying between them. This CDR3 contains 16 residues. Looked up from germline, CDR1 is SGHTA and CDR2 is FQGTGA. CDR3 nucleotide sequence: TGTGCCAGCAGCTTAAGGACAGCCAAAGATACAGATACGCAGTATTTT. Translated, it gives CASSLRTAKDTDTQYF.

The chain is built from TRBV7-9 and TRBJ1-2; D might be TRBD1 (5 bases). The length of the CDR3 is 14 residues. Germline CDR1 is SEHNR and CDR2 is FQNEAQ (reference sequence). Trimming cost V 5 bases and J 7 bases, with 17 bases left between them. The CDR3 is CASSPDTLVGGYTF. The CDR3 DNA reads as TGTGCCAGCAGCCCGGACACCCTGGTGGGTGGCTACACCTTC.

This chain links TRBV2 with TRBJ1-1; 8 positions match TRBD1. This CDR3 is built from 15 residues. Germline lookup yields CDR1 SNHLY and CDR2 FYNNEI. J gave up 4 bases and V 1 base, and 5 bases lay outside the gene matches. The CDR3 region is CASSEGTGGVTEAFF. The CDR3 coding sequence is TGTGCCAGCAGTGAAGGAACAGGGGGGGTCACTGAAGCTTTCTTT.

This chain connects TRBV30 to TRBJ1-5; D is perhaps TRBD1 (5 bases). V lost 3 bases to trimming and J lost 7 bases, with 13 bases between them. Germline lookup yields CDR1 GTSNPN and CDR2 SVGIG (reference sequence). The length of the CDR3 is 13 residues. The CDR3 bases are TGTGCCTGGAGCCGGCTGCGGGGGCAGCCCCAGCATTTT. Translating gives CAWSRLRGQPQHF.

The rearrangement uses TRBV6-4 and TRBJ1-2; D gene uncertain. V lost 0 bases to trimming and J lost 6 bases, with 11 bases between them. Germline CDR1 reads MRHNA; CDR2 reads SNTAGT. There are 14 residues in the CDR3. The CDR3 reads CASSDSGRRDGYTF. CDR3 coding DNA: TGTGCCAGCAGTGACTCAGGCAGGAGGGATGGCTACACCTTC.